Reported below is one T cell receptor beta chain. The CDR3 runs 16 residues. V lost 0 bases and J lost 3; bases outside the gene matches: 4. The germline V gene has CDR1 LNHNV and CDR2 YYDKDF (reference sequence). This sample was included in a study of blood T cell repertoires in COVID-19. Study context: Sites across the United States, Italy and Spain contributed samples from acute and convalescent COVID-19. The analysed material was cDNA or gDNA that came from T cells, B-cell-depleted T cells, or PBMCs.

Original handling: Researchers report that nucleated cell counts were estimated from reference gene primer amplification. This table comes from immunoSEQ multiplex PCR, and its TCRdb copy is limited to in-frame clones, with some not included. V, J and clone size derive from that table, while D and trimming were established from the DNA sequence. The sample includes 85,000 to 110,000 clones, almost 90% seen only once; the top ten take about 3.5%. V is TRBV15 and J is TRBJ2-7, with 11 bases matching TRBD1. The sample consisted of peripheral blood. The source is a human donor in a cohort sampled during active COVID-19. The CDR3 region is CATSRDPGTGGYEQYF. For the CDR3, the DNA is TGTGCCACCAGCAGAGATCCCGGGACAGGGGGCTACGAGCAGTACTTC. Full variable domain (remainder filled in from reference TRBV15 and TRBJ2-7): DAMVIQNPRYQVTQFGKPVTLSCSQTLNHNVMYWYQQKSSQAPKLLFHYYDKDFNNEADTPDNFQSRRPNTSFCFLDIRSPGLGDTAMYLCATSRDPGTGGYEQYFGPGTRLTVT.